This record looks at one TCR beta chain sequence and its context. Its matching antigen is unknown. This specimen belongs to a study of cytomegalovirus exposure and HLA in healthy donors. General observations from the study: The authors judged a highly shared variant cluster likely a sequencing artifact. It was confirmed in vitro that three of the CMV-associated chains were specific for CMV antigens.

The PCR ran on 60 Vbeta and 13 Jbeta primers. Clones were sequenced by immunoSEQ multiplex PCR, and TCRdb holds only the in-frame ones, with some missing. The profile shows 90,000 to 110,000 clones, just under 70% of them singletons. Germline lookup yields CDR1 SGHTA and CDR2 FQGNSA. The length of the CDR3 is 16 residues. Trimming cost V 2 bases and J 4 bases; bases outside gene matches: 6. This chain uses TRBV7-2 with TRBJ2-3; TRBD2 matches at 10 bases. This TCR was sampled from a woman aged 70-85 years in good health and CMV-seropositive. Material for sequencing was PBMCs. The DNA of the CDR3 is TGTGCCAGCAGCTTAAACAGCGGGGGGGCTCCAGATACGCAGTATTTT. Residues: CASSLNSGGAPDTQYF.